The clone carrying this T cell receptor (beta chain) was seen at least ten times. Its antigen is still unknown. Looked up from germline, CDR1 is GTSNPN and CDR2 is SVGIG (reference sequence). Trimming took 5 bases from V and 8 from J; bases not matched to a gene: 9. The CDR3 contains 13 residues. The source of the sample is a study of T-cell memory formation after mild COVID-19. Background on the study: TCR clusters mostly belonged to single donors.

The 5'RACE method, run with constant-segment primers, produced TCR alpha and TCR beta cDNA libraries (carrying sample barcodes and UMIs). TCRdb re-derived calls from the 5' RACE reads in MiXCR, one entry per CDR3 protein. This sample has roughly 40,000 distinct CDR3 sequences, with less than 8% found just once. Study findings and constraints: Researchers found some responding clones in pre-infection memory, a sign that cross-reactive memory joined. Clones shrinking between day 15 and 85 showed a balanced CD4/CD8 split, and those that grew later tilted toward CD4+.

This chain joins TRBV30 and TRBJ2-1, with 7 bases identical to TRBD2. Sequencing was done on a sample of PBMCs or a T cell subset sorted from them (not recorded which). The TCR sequence derives from an adult who had mild COVID-19 (a few samples of this study predate the infection). Cell type and time point are not known. The CDR3 coding sequence is TGTGCCTGGGCCGGGACTACCCTCGATGAGCAGTTCTTC. Translation gives CAWAGTTLDEQFF. Drawing the rest from reference TRBV30 and TRBJ2-1, the complete variable domain is SQTIHQWPATLVQPVGSPLSLECTVEGTSNPNLYWYRQAAGRGLQLLFYSVGIGQISSEVPQNLSASRPQDRQFILSSKKLLLSDSGFYLCAWAGTTLDEQFFGPGTRLTVL.